This is a list of T cell receptor beta chains from one sample in a study of T cell repertoires in cytomegalovirus infection. TCRdb re-analysed the reads in MiXCR, keeping a single row per CDR3 protein. The data show roughly 640,000 distinct CDR3 sequences, with approximately 25% seen just once and under 8.5% held by the top ten. The sample consisted of CD8+ T cells from PBMCs. These receptors all come from a human donor in good health (CMV status not recorded). Some clones in this sample may be carry-over from other donors' samples. Both conserved end residues are part of each CDR3. D genes are given only for firm matches. Some rows mark clone size as missing; the rest say once, few, many or name a class of expanded clone.

len,abundance,j_gene,v_gene,d_gene,CDR3nt,CDR3aa
15,-,TRBJ1-2,TRBV7-9,-,TGTGCCAGCAGCTTAGCGGGGAAAGCTAACTATGGCTACACCTTC,CASSLAGKANYGYTF
15,few,TRBJ2-3,TRBV27,-,TGTGCCAGCAGTTTATTGGGGAGAAGCACAGATACGCAGTATTTT,CASSLLGRSTDTQYF
14,few,TRBJ2-3,TRBV28,TRBD1,TGTGCCACCCGGCAGGGGGCCCTCACAGATACGCAGTATTTT,CATRQGALTDTQYF
15,once,TRBJ2-1,TRBV27,-,TGTGCCAGCAGTTTATCATCTCGGGGAGATCATGAGCAGTTCTTC,CASSLSSRGDHEQFF
12,-,TRBJ2-2,TRBV28,-,TGTTCCATCGAGGGGCACACCGGGGAGCTGTTTTTT,CSIEGHTGELFF
15,-,TRBJ2-3,TRBV7-9,TRBD1,TGTGCCAGCAGCTTCGGGACAGGGCGTGCAGATACGCAGTATTTT,CASSFGTGRADTQYF
20,many,TRBJ2-5,TRBV7-2,TRBD1,TGTGCCAGCAGCTTCGCGGGACAGGGGGGGGATGAGTATGTAAGGGAGACCCAGTACTTC,CASSFAGQGGDEYVRETQYF
14,few,TRBJ2-5,TRBV28,TRBD1,TGTGCCAGCAGTACAAGACAGGGGGAAGAGACCCAGTACTTC,CASSTRQGEETQYF
16,once,TRBJ1-2,TRBV7-9,-,TGTGCCAGCAGCTTAGCCGGCGGGGGGAGAGACTATGGCTACACCTTC,CASSLAGGGRDYGYTF
22,-,TRBJ2-6,TRBV23-1,TRBD1,TGCGCCAGCAGTCGCAACCAACACCCCGGGACAGGAGGCGACTCTGGGGCCAACGTCCTGACTTTC,CASSRNQHPGTGGDSGANVLTF
15,-,TRBJ2-3,TRBV20-1,TRBD2,TGCAGTGCTGGGACTAGCGGGGACTTCACAGATACGCAGTATTTT,CSAGTSGDFTDTQYF
14,few,TRBJ2-3,TRBV19,-,TGTGCCAGTAGTTTTCAGCTTGGCACAGATACGCAGTATTTT,CASSFQLGTDTQYF
14,many,TRBJ2-3,TRBV12-3/TRBV12-4,-,TGTGCCAGCAGTTTAGGCAGCGTCACAGATACGCAGTATTTT,CASSLGSVTDTQYF
19,few,TRBJ2-5,TRBV6-2/TRBV6-3,TRBD2,TGTGCCAGCAGTTACCAGACTAGCGGGGGCCTTGTAAGCCAAGAGACCCAGTACTTC,CASSYQTSGGLVSQETQYF
14,-,TRBJ1-2,TRBV5-5,-,TGTGCCAGCAGCTTGGACTGGATTGGGTATGGCTACACCTTC,CASSLDWIGYGYTF
15,few,TRBJ2-5,TRBV5-4,-,TGTGCCAGCAGCGAAGCCTCGGGGTACCAAGAGACCCAGTACTTC,CASSEASGYQETQYF
15,-,TRBJ2-5,TRBV7-6,TRBD1,TGTGCCAGCAGCCCGCAGGACAGGGGGCAAGAGACCCAGTACTTC,CASSPQDRGQETQYF
12,-,TRBJ2-1,TRBV10-3,-,TGTGCCATCAGTGAGATAAGGAATGAGCAGTTCTTC,CAISEIRNEQFF
12,many,TRBJ2-3,TRBV7-6,-,TGTGCCAGCAGCTATACAGTAGCTACGCAGTATTTT,CASSYTVATQYF
13,-,TRBJ2-1,TRBV5-4,TRBD2,TGTGCCAGCAGCTTGGGTAGCGGGGGGGCTGGGTTCTTC,CASSLGSGGAGFF
12,-,TRBJ1-5,TRBV7-9,-,TGTGCCAGCAGCGTCGGACGGCAGCCCCAGCATTTT,CASSVGRQPQHF
18,-,TRBJ2-3,TRBV7-8,-,TGTGCCAGCAGCCTTTCCCCTGGGAGAGGACCTTTTTTGGATACGCAGTATTTT,CASSLSPGRGPFLDTQYF
15,few,TRBJ2-3,TRBV19,TRBD1,TGTGCCAGTAGTTCACGGACAGGAACCACAGATACGCAGTATTTT,CASSSRTGTTDTQYF
15,few,TRBJ1-5,TRBV20-1,-,TGCAGTGCTTTCGGCCCCTGGGGTGGCAATCAGCCCCAGCATTTT,CSAFGPWGGNQPQHF
16,many,TRBJ1-2,TRBV7-2,-,TGTGCCAGCAGCCCGCTCCTGGGGACCGCGTTTCATGGCTGCACCTTC,CASSPLLGTAFHGCTF
15,-,TRBJ1-1,TRBV5-8,TRBD1,TGTGCCAGCAGCCGGGGACAGAAGAAAGCGACTGAAGCTTTCTTT,CASSRGQKKATEAFF
15,many,TRBJ2-1,TRBV7-2,-,TGTGCCAGCAGCTTAGGCTGGACAGTTTACAATGAGCAGTTCTTC,CASSLGWTVYNEQFF
16,few,TRBJ2-2,TRBV4-1,-,TGCGCCAGCAGCCAGCACACCGACCTAAACACCGGGGAGCTGTTTTTT,CASSQHTDLNTGELFF
15,-,TRBJ2-1,TRBV19,-,TGTGCCAGTACACCCCCTGGGGGGTCCTACAATGAGCAGTTCTTC,CASTPPGGSYNEQFF
18,few,TRBJ2-1,TRBV2,TRBD2,TGTGCCAGCAGTGGGGGGCAGCGGGGGGGCCGATCCTACAATAAGCAGTTCTTC,CASSGGQRGGRSYNKQFF
16,-,TRBJ2-1,TRBV5-6,TRBD1,TGTGCCAGCAGCGCCACACAGGGGGACTCGTTCAATGAGCAGTTCTTC,CASSATQGDSFNEQFF
16,-,TRBJ1-4,TRBV29-1,-,TGCAGCGTATTGCTAACCTGGATTGCAACTAATGAAAAACTGTTTTTT,CSVLLTWIATNEKLFF
16,few,TRBJ1-2,TRBV2,-,TGTGCCAGCAGTGAAGTAGGGGGGCAAGTTAACTATGGCTACACCTTC,CASSEVGGQVNYGYTF
13,-,TRBJ1-6,TRBV5-6,-,TGTGCCAGCTTCGGGTTGGAAGATTCACCCCTCCACTTT,CASFGLEDSPLHF
14,-,TRBJ2-2,TRBV6-2/TRBV6-3,-,TGTGCCAGCAGTTACAGCTCCGTCACCGGGGAGCTGTTTTTT,CASSYSSVTGELFF
17,-,TRBJ2-7,TRBV6-8,-,TGTGCCAGCAGTTACTCGTGCCCGACAGGCGAGTTTTACGAGCAGTACTTC,CASSYSCPTGEFYEQYF
16,many,TRBJ1-1,TRBV10-3,-,TGTGCCATCAGTGAGTCGACGGTAGGATGGGGAACTGAAGCTTTCTTT,CAISESTVGWGTEAFF
16,-,TRBJ2-3,TRBV25-1,-,TGTGCCAGCAGTGAATTTTTCAGCTCCAACACAGATACGCAGTATTTT,CASSEFFSSNTDTQYF
17,many,TRBJ2-5,TRBV12-3/TRBV12-4,TRBD2,TGTGCCAGCAGTTTGGGGGGGGTCTACTTACCGCAAGAGACCCAGTACTTC,CASSLGGVYLPQETQYF
14,-,TRBJ2-1,TRBV7-9,-,TGTGCCAGCAGCTTAGTCCTACCAGACAATGAGCAGTTCTTC,CASSLVLPDNEQFF
15,-,TRBJ1-1,TRBV4-3,-,TGCGCCAGCAGCCAAGAAAAAGGGATCTACACTGAAGCTTTCTTT,CASSQEKGIYTEAFF
16,-,TRBJ1-5,TRBV5-1,-,TGCGCCAGCAGGACCTCACCCCCTTATAGCAATCAGCCCCAGCATTTT,CASRTSPPYSNQPQHF
14,-,TRBJ1-2,TRBV28,-,TGTGCCAGCAGCCCAAGCAGGGCAGGCGATGGCTACACCTTC,CASSPSRAGDGYTF
14,few,TRBJ1-1,TRBV6-2/TRBV6-3,-,TGTGCCAGCAGTTACTCAGAGGTGAACACTGAAGCTTTCTTT,CASSYSEVNTEAFF
11,-,TRBJ2-5,TRBV7-9,-,TGTGCCAGCAGGCTGGGGGAGACCCAGTACTTC,CASRLGETQYF
12,many,TRBJ1-2,TRBV7-9,-,TGTGCCAGCAGCTCCGGTCCCTATGGCTACACCTTC,CASSSGPYGYTF
15,few,TRBJ1-1,TRBV15,TRBD1,TGTGCCACCAGCAGCGGTCGACAGGGAGGCACTGAAGCTTTCTTT,CATSSGRQGGTEAFF
18,-,TRBJ2-2,TRBV7-9,-,TGTGCCAGCAGCCCGTCGGTTGGCAGGCACGCGAACACCGGGGAGCTGTTTTTT,CASSPSVGRHANTGELFF
15,many,TRBJ1-3,TRBV5-6,-,TGTGCCAGCAGCCGGACAGATTTCTCTGGAAACACCATATATTTT,CASSRTDFSGNTIYF